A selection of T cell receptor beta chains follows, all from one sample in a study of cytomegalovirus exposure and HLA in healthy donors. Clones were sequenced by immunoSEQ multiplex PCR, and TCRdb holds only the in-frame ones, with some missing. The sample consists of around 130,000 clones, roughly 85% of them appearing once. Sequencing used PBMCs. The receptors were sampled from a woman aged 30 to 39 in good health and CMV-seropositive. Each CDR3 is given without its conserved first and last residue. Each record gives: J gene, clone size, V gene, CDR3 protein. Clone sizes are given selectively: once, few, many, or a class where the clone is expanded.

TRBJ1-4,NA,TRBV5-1,ASSLLPGDEKLF
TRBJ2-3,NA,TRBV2,ASRAGATHTDTQY
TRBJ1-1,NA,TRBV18,ASSPMRYLNTEAF
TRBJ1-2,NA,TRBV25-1,ASSDGVGYGYT
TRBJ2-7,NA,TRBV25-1,ASSPHFSSYEQY
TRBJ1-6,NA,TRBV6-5,ASSLASTGDSPLH
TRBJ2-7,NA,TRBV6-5,ASSPGTSGSYEQY
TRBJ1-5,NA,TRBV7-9,ASSFSNQPQH
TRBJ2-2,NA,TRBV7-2,ASSVLRATGELF
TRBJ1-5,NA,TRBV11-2,ASSLGPSQPQH
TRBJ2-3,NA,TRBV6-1,ASSPAGVTDTQY
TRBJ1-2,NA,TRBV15,ATSRVQNYGYT
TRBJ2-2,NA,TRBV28,ASISMAGELF
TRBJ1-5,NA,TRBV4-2,ASSQEEQVGNQPQH
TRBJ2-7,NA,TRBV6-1,ASTDRAYEQY
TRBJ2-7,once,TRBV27,ASSLSGDRVLYEQY
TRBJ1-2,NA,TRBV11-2,ASSLVRQGPYGYT